This entry concerns a single T cell receptor beta chain. This clonotype was picked up a small number of times. No antigen is known for it. The record has no base qualities; no much larger clone is one base away. The germline V gene (reference sequence) specifies SGHKS as CDR1 and YYEKEE as CDR2. Germline trimming: 2 bases from V, 3 bases from J; junction bases outside gene matches: 4. Reading from cysteine to phenylalanine, the CDR3 counts 15 amino acids. Solely the CDR3 DNA is kept, with 45 bases framed from the first base. Total RNA and DNA were co-extracted without cell sorting from around 20-30 mg of bulk tissue using the AllPrep DNA/RNA mini kit. Between late 2015 and 2016, a few patients in China with histopathologically diagnosed primary liver carcinoma had surgical resection. At the time of sampling, the patients had chronic HBV infection and had not received any treatment. Each fresh piece of tumor and adjacent tissue was cut in two, with one half stored in RNAlater at -80 degrees C and the other half sent for histology.

A constant-region primer and ProtoScript II reverse transcriptase were used to reverse-transcribe TCRbeta-specific cDNA from roughly 480 ng total RNA. Three nested multiplex PCR rounds, following a slightly modified ARM-PCR procedure, were used to build the TCRbeta libraries. The first two PCR rounds used multiplex TRBV1-TRBV30 forward primers with a Cbeta reverse primer, each for 10 cycles. Sample barcodes and Illumina adapters were added in a final 25-cycle PCR using Deep VentR polymerase. Amplicons of 200-500 bp were gel-purified with a QIAquick gel extraction kit before sequencing. An Illumina HiSeq 2500 was used to sequence the TCRbeta amplicons with 250-bp paired-end reads. In the source study's methods: Quality trimming of reads was performed with Trimmomatic v0.33, and paired reads were merged with FLASH v1.2.11 so that full CDR3 sequences could be recovered. MiGEC v1.2.1b assigned V, D and J germline segments to the rearranged TCRbeta sequences. Clonotype statistics, along with Shannon-Wiener diversity indices, were calculated using VDJtools v1.0.0. To reduce sampling bias, subsequent analyses other than the diversity analysis used only the 250 most abundant clonotypes in each sample. Clones were called with MiXCR by TCRdb after fastp trimmed the public reads at Q25, and only in-frame beta chains were retained. Duplicate CDR3 protein sequences are folded into a single record with the most common DNA and genes. TCRdb assigned the V and J calls; the authors' analysis was not used. This sample holds roughly 80,000 distinct CDR3 sequences; approximately 69% were observed only once. Roughly 28% of the sample comes from the top ten.

This sample is drawn from a study of tumor-infiltrating lymphocytes in primary liver carcinoma (dated by TCRdb to about 2017). Broadly, across the study: Hepatocellular carcinoma (four) or combined HCC and intrahepatic cholangiocarcinoma (one) was present in the five patients, who were three men and two women aged 30 to 69 years. The five patients had tumors staged T1-T3 N0M0, with maximum diameters ranging from roughly 4.2 to 11 cm. Each sample produced about 3.65 to 8 million productive TCRbeta reads, and read depth showed no significant difference between tissue types. The study combined TCRbeta repertoire sequencing, expression microarrays and whole-exome sequencing across five regions of each liver tumor, with adjacent normal tissue and blood. A total of 35 or so specimens from 5 patients went through TCRbeta repertoire sequencing, namely 25 tumor regions, 5 adjacent noncancerous liver tissues and 5 peripheral blood samples. Repertoires from technical replicates were highly reproducible, with mean shared-clone rates roughly 0.87 and correlation coefficients above 0.95. Beyond this particular receptor, the publication reports: A significantly larger repertoire fraction was made up by the top 250 clones in tumors than in blood (p = 0.039). Repertoire overlap was found to be higher between tumor regions (mean around 36%) than between tumor-adjacent (around 17%) or tumor-blood (about 15%) pairs, consistent with antigen-driven expansion. Because the samples were bulk and unsorted, CD4+ and CD8+ T cell repertoires could not be compared. The study included only a few patients, and the authors note findings should be validated in a larger study. Only the TCR beta chain was sequenced, which likely underestimates true repertoire diversity because unpaired alpha chains were not captured.

The sample taken for sequencing was tumor-adjacent normal liver tissue. The sequence is built from TRBV5-5 and TRBJ2-1, and TRBD1 matches 8 of the central bases. The origin of this receptor is a man aged 40-49 years with primary liver carcinoma and hepatitis B virus infection. This receptor has the CDR3 CASSLQGESYNEQFF. The sequence in DNA is TGTGCCAGCAGCTTACAGGGGGAGAGCTACAATGAGCAGTTCTTC.